This T cell receptor beta chain stems from a study of T-cell reconstitution after alpha-beta-depleted transplantation in children. Findings and caveats of the study: As was reported, about two months after transplant, alpha-beta T cells came from several hundred expanded graft clones.

This clonotype was detected many times. What it recognizes is unknown. The V end was cut by 5 bases, the J end by 4 bases, with 19 bases between. The CDR3 is 16 amino acids. CDR1 is MDHEN and CDR2 is SYDVKM in the germline V gene. Molecular barcoding with unique molecular identifiers was used for the TCRbeta library. MiXCR, applied by TCRdb to the PCR reads, yields one record per CDR3 protein. The repertoire holds roughly 280,000 distinct CDR3 sequences, with around a tenth as singletons. The sequencing used peripheral blood, collected 180 days after TCRalphabeta/CD19-depleted stem cell transplant. This chain connects TRBV28 to TRBJ2-3; D assignment may be TRBD1 or TRBD2 (5 bases each). The TCR sequence derives from a male patient between 2 and 10 years old who had a stem cell transplant for chronic granulomatous disease, so the T cells may come from the graft donor. CDR3 DNA: TGTGCCAGCAGTCCACCGGGAACACTAGGGGCAGATACGCAGTATTTT. Protein: CASSPPGTLGADTQYF.